These 10 T cell receptor beta chains came from one sample sequenced in a study of T cell clonality in common variable immunodeficiency. Libraries were prepared by immunoSEQ multiplex PCR; TCRdb keeps only in-frame clonotypes and omits some of them. Observed are roughly 29,000 clones, no singletons, with the top ten taking less than 15%. Material: peripheral blood mononuclear cells. The receptors shown here come from a person aged 18-69 years in good health.

There are a few counts of this clone. The CDR3 end is not reached by the read, which stops 3 residues before it; the germline J gene fills it in. This chain connects TRBV19 to TRBJ1-2; D is unclear. Germline V lookup: CDR1 LNHDA, CDR2 SQIVND (reference sequence). The CDR3 spans 15 residues. The part of the CDR3 DNA that was read is TGTGCCAGTAGTATTAGTGTTAGCTCCTACAATGAC. Protein product: CASSISVSSYND. The CDR3 reads in full as CASSISVSSYNDYTF.

This clone occurred a few times. Read data end 3 residues before the CDR3 end; the end is taken from the germline J gene. The rearrangement uses TRBV2 and TRBJ1-5; D is possibly TRBD1 (6 bases). This CDR3 is 13 amino acids long. Germline V gives CDR1 SNHLY, CDR2 FYNNEI. Trimming removed 4 bases from V and 2 bases from J, with 6 bases in between. The CDR3 region is CASSGQGNQPQHF. The part of the CDR3 DNA that was read is TGTGCCAGCAGTGGACAGGGCAATCAGCCC.

This clone was detected many times. The read comes to an end 3 residues before the CDR3 does, leaving the germline J gene to fill in the end. J is TRBJ2-5 and V is TRBV19, with D possibly TRBD1 on 5 matching bases. The CDR3 extends over 14 amino acids. Germline CDR1 is LNHDA and CDR2 is SQIVND (reference sequence). V lost 6 bases and J lost 1, with 12 bases in between. Incomplete CDR3 DNA: TGTGCCAGTAGCTTTCAGGGTGGCCAAGAGACC. This sequence encodes CASSFQGGQET. The full CDR3 protein is CASSFQGGQETQYF.

This clone was observed a handful of times. The read halts 3 residues ahead of the CDR3 end, with the missing end drawn from the germline J gene. This chain joins TRBV5-6 and TRBJ1-1, with a possible D match to TRBD1 (5 bases). This CDR3 has 14 amino acids. Germline V CDR1 and CDR2: SGHDT, YYEEEE. The germline V and J ends were trimmed by 4 bases and 4 bases, with 14 bases remaining between them. The CDR3 bases that were read are TGTGCCAGCAGCCCGCCCTCAGGGTTCACTGAA. This encodes CASSPPSGFTE. The complete CDR3 sequence is CASSPPSGFTEAFF.

This clone came up many times. Coverage ceases 3 residues before the CDR3 finishes, and the germline J gene fills in the end. The chain has TRBV7-2 and TRBJ2-1; D unresolved. The V end lost 2 bases, the J end lost 5 bases, and 10 bases lay between the germline ends. Germline V lookup: CDR1 SGHTA, CDR2 FQGNSA. The CDR3 has 14 residues. The CDR3 DNA, read in part, is TGTGCCAGCAGCTTAAGGCGACAAGACAATGAG. This translates into CASSLRRQDNE. The full CDR3 reads CASSLRRQDNEQFF.

This clone was detected ten times or more. The observed sequence ends 3 residues before the CDR3 terminus, with the missing tail filled in from the germline J gene. This chain uses TRBV20-1 with TRBJ1-1; tentative D call: TRBD1 (5 bases). The V and J ends lost 8 bases and 0 bases respectively, with 16 bases between them. The CDR3 sequence is 14 residues long. The germline gives CDR1 DFQATT, CDR2 SNEGSKA (reference sequence). Partial CDR3 DNA: TGCAGTCTCAAAGGGGCCTCAGTGAACACTGAA. Translation: CSLKGASVNTE. The full CDR3 reads CSLKGASVNTEAFF.

This clone was seen only a few times. The read ends 3 residues early relative to the CDR3; the germline J gene fills the gap. The genes are TRBV6-1 and TRBJ1-6, with D maybe TRBD1 (5 bases). Looked up from germline, CDR1 is MNHNS and CDR2 is SASEGT. The V end was cut by 0 bases, the J end by 7 bases, with 10 bases between. The CDR3 totals 15 residues. The DNA read from the CDR3 is TGTGCCAGCAGTGAAGCGACAGCCCGGAATTCACCC. This codes for CASSEATARNSP. The entire CDR3 reads CASSEATARNSPLHF.

This clone appeared many times. The CDR3 goes on 3 residues after the read ends, and that part is filled in from the germline J gene. This chain links TRBV7-9 with TRBJ1-4; D remains unclear. The V end lost 3 bases, the J end lost 8 bases, and 13 bases lay between the germline ends. Germline V gives CDR1 SEHNR, CDR2 FQNEAQ (reference sequence). The CDR3 spans 14 residues. The sequenced part of the CDR3 DNA is TGTGCCAGCAGCTTTCGAGGTGTGAGGGAAAAA. Protein product: CASSFRGVREK. The CDR3, in full, reads CASSFRGVREKLFF.

Many counts were recorded for this clone. The read gets to within 3 residues of the CDR3 end, and the germline J gene fills in the rest. V gene TRBV2 combines with J gene TRBJ2-7; TRBD2 is a possible D gene (6 bases). The germline V gene has CDR1 SNHLY and CDR2 FYNNEI. Between the trimmed V and J ends, which lost 8 bases and 0 bases, there was a span of 11 bases. CDR3 length: 13 amino acids. CDR3: CASRLASSYEQYF. Incomplete CDR3 DNA: TGTGCCAGCCGGCTAGCGTCCTCCTACGAG.

At least ten counts were recorded for this clone. The read gets to within 3 residues of the CDR3 end, and the germline J gene fills in the rest. The genes are TRBV18 and TRBJ2-3; TRBD1 matches 7 bases. V lost 4 bases, J lost 6 bases, and 4 bases stayed unmatched. This CDR3 is 13 amino acids long. Germline assignment: CDR1 KGHSH and CDR2 LQKENI. CDR3 in amino acids: CASSRGTVDTQYF. The CDR3 DNA, read in part, is TGTGCCAGCTCACGGGGGACAGTCGATACG.